The TCR beta chain under discussion was sequenced for a study of human T cells and chemical hapten exposure. Per germline, CDR1 SEHNR and CDR2 FQNEAQ (reference sequence). J gave up 0 bases and V 4 bases, and 1 base lay outside the gene matches. This CDR3 contains 14 residues. For the library, individual cDNA molecules each received unique molecular identifiers. TCRdb passed the RACE reads through MiXCR, listing each CDR3 protein once. The sample gives some 60,000 distinct CDR3 sequences, about 11% of which show up once; 4% is in the top ten. Described time point: pre-sensitization, week 0. The treatment here: therapeutic diphenylcyclopropenone sensitization with weekly scalp DPC. At least ten counts were recorded for this clonotype.

Specimen: whole blood, collected in connection with sensitization to the hapten diphenylcyclopropenone (DPC). This sequence was found in a woman aged 40 to 50 with alopecia areata. Some clones in this sample may be carry-over from other donors' samples. The rearrangement links TRBV7-9 to TRBJ1-1; 8 positions match TRBD1. The CDR3 DNA reads TGTGCCAGCAGCTCGACAGGGGTGAACACTGAAGCTTTCTTT. Its translation is CASSSTGVNTEAFF.